This passage covers 13 T cell receptor beta chains from one sample sequenced in a study of T-cell memory formation after mild COVID-19. In TCRdb, the 5' RACE reads were re-called with MiXCR into one record per CDR3 protein. The sample has roughly 340,000 distinct CDR3 sequences, more than 20% seen once. The sample comprised PBMCs or a T cell subset sorted from them (not recorded which). These receptors all stem from a man younger than 30 who had mild COVID-19 (a few samples of this study predate the infection). Cell type and time point are not known.

J is TRBJ2-2 and V is TRBV4-2, with TRBD1 identical over 7 bases. The CDR3 extends over 15 amino acids. Trimming removed 4 bases from V and 4 bases from J; junction bases left unmatched: 6. The V gene's germline CDR1 is LGHNA and CDR2 YNFKEQ. The CDR3 loop is CASSPQGDSTGELFF. The CDR3 DNA follows: TGTGCCAGCAGCCCGCAGGGGGATAGCACCGGGGAGCTGTTTTTT.

This chain links TRBV5-1 with TRBJ2-1; D ambiguous. V gave up 1 base and J gave up 2 bases, with 4 bases separating them. Looked up from germline, CDR1 is SGHRS and CDR2 is YFSETQ. The CDR3 consists of 13 residues. The CDR3 coding sequence is TGCGCCAGCAGCTTGTTACCCTACAATGAGCAGTTCTTC. This codes for CASSLLPYNEQFF.

The chain links TRBV18 to TRBJ1-2, with TRBD1 matching over 7 bases. The CDR3 extends over 15 amino acids. With V trimmed by 3 bases and J by 6 bases, 10 bases remained unmatched. In germline, CDR1 is KGHSH, CDR2 LQKENI. In DNA, the CDR3 is TGTGCCAGCTCACCGTCACAGGGGTCGGGAGATGGCTACACCTTC. It is translated as CASSPSQGSGDGYTF.

This clonotype has only a few counts. The gene calls are TRBV7-6 and TRBJ2-5, with TRBD1 matching over 7 bases. V lost 8 bases and J lost 3; bases outside the gene matches: 12. The CDR3 is 15 amino acids. Germline V gene lookup returns CDR1 SGHVS and CDR2 FNYEAQ. CDR3 DNA: TGTGCCAGCTCTACCCCCGGGGACAGAGAAGAGACCCAGTACTTC. Amino acid sequence: CASSTPGDREETQYF.

This clonotype showed up many times. This chain connects TRBV12-3 or TRBV12-4 to TRBJ1-5; D may be TRBD1 (6 bases). V dropped 0 bases and J dropped 10 bases, with 10 bases sitting between them. This CDR3 has 13 amino acids. The CDR3 sequence: CASSLANGTPQHF. CDR3 sequence (DNA): TGTGCCAGCAGTTTAGCAAACGGGACACCCCAGCATTTT.

This clonotype was seen a few times. V usage is TRBV12-3 or TRBV12-4 and J usage is TRBJ2-2, with D perhaps TRBD2 (6 bases). The CDR3 runs 15 residues. Trimming stripped 6 bases from V and 6 bases from J, with 17 bases between. CDR3 sequence: CASSLGAGGAGELFF. CDR3 coding DNA: TGTGCCAGCAGCCTCGGGGCAGGAGGGGCCGGGGAGCTGTTTTTT.

The V gene is TRBV6-5, the J gene TRBJ2-2; tentative D call: TRBD2 (6 bases). The germline V gene has CDR1 MNHEY and CDR2 SVGAGI. The CDR3 sequence is 15 residues long. V dropped 1 base and J dropped 5 bases, with 11 bases sitting between them. Written as DNA, the CDR3 is TGTGCCAGCAGTTACTGGGGAGGAGAGACCGGGGAGCTGTTTTTT. It specifies CASSYWGGETGELFF.

CDR3 in DNA: TGTGCCAGCAGCTTAGGACGGAAGGAGGGCTACACCTTC. It is translated as CASSLGRKEGYTF. The chain uses TRBV13 and TRBJ1-2; no clear D gene. V gave up 0 bases and J gave up 8 bases, with 10 bases separating them. The germline gives CDR1 PRHDT, CDR2 FYEKMQ (reference sequence). This CDR3 spans 13 amino acids.

This clonotype was seen a few times. The V and J genes are TRBV7-6 and TRBJ2-5, with 7 bases that match TRBD1. The CDR3 loop spans 15 amino acids. In germline, CDR1 is SGHVS, CDR2 FNYEAQ. The V segment lost 4 bases and the J segment 4 bases; nucleotides outside the gene matches: 9. CDR3 sequence (DNA): TGTGCCAGCAGCTACCCATACAGGGGATTAGAGACCCAGTACTTC. Translation: CASSYPYRGLETQYF.

This sequence joins TRBV6-6 and TRBJ2-1; 7 bases are a match to TRBD1. The J segment lost 5 bases and the V segment lost 10 bases, leaving 8 bases of the junction unmatched. Germline CDR1 MNHNY, CDR2 SVGAGI (reference sequence). CDR3 length equals 13 residues. CDR3 protein: CAISTGANNEQFF. For the CDR3, the DNA is TGTGCCATCAGCACAGGGGCCAACAATGAGCAGTTCTTC.

In its sample, this clonotype was seen once. The genes are TRBV24-1 and TRBJ2-2; D possibly corresponds to TRBD1 (5 bases). This CDR3 spans 13 amino acids. Trimming took 5 bases from V and 5 from J, leaving 8 bases between them. Germline V gene data show CDR1 as KGHDR and CDR2 as SFDVKD. CDR3 loop: CATSGPGTGELFF. The DNA for the CDR3 is TGTGCCACCAGTGGTCCAGGGACCGGGGAGCTGTTTTTT.

This clonotype was observed at least ten times. This chain joins TRBV5-1 and TRBJ2-5, with TRBD1 as a possible D gene (6 bases). The CDR3 loop spans 13 amino acids. Germline V gene data show CDR1 as SGHRS and CDR2 as YFSETQ. V lost 4 bases and J lost 2, with 9 bases in between. The CDR3 is CASSLDRQETQYF. The CDR3 bases are TGCGCCAGCAGCCTGGACAGACAAGAGACCCAGTACTTC.

The gene calls are TRBV7-9 and TRBJ1-5, with D unresolved. The CDR3 contains 14 residues. Trimming pared 4 bases from V and 4 bases from J, leaving 11 bases between. Germline CDR1 reads SEHNR; CDR2 reads FQNEAQ (reference sequence). For the CDR3, the DNA is TGTGCCAGCAGCTCCTCGACTGGAAATCAGCCCCAGCATTTT. Translation: CASSSSTGNQPQHF.